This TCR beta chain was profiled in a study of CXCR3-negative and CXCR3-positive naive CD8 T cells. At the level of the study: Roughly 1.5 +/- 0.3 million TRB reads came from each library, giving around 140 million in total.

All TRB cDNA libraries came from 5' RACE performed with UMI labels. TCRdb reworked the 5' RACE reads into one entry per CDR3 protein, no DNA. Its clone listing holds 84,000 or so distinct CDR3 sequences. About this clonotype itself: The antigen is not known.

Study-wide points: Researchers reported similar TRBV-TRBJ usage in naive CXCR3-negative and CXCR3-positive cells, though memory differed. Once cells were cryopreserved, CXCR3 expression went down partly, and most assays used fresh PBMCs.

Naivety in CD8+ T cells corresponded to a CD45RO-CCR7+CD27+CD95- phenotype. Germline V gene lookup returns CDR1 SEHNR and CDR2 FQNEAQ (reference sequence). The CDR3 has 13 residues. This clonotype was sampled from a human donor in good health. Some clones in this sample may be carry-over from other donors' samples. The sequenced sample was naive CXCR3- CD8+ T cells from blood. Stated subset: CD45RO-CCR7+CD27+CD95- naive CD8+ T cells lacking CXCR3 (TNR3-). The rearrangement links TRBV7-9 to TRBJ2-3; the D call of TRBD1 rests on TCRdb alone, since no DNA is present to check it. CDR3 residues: CASSSQGADTQYF.